This entry lists 24 T cell receptor beta chains sequenced from one sample in a study of cytomegalovirus exposure and HLA in healthy donors. Researchers ran the PCR with 60 Vbeta and 13 Jbeta primers. Assay used: immunoSEQ multiplex PCR; TCRdb lists only in-frame clones, some missing. The data contain around 160,000 clones, about 78% of them singletons. Sequenced: PBMCs. All receptors derive from a male donor in good health and CMV-seronegative.

This chain connects TRBV5-5 to TRBJ2-1; D remains ambiguous. The germline V gene has CDR1 SGHKS and CDR2 YYEKEE (reference sequence). Trimming took off 4 bases at V and 1 base at J, with 6 bases between the two ends. The CDR3 runs to 13 residues. The CDR3 nucleotides read TGTGCCAGCAGCGAGAGGTCCTACAATGAGCAGTTCTTC. This encodes CASSERSYNEQFF.

The chain combines TRBV5-8 with TRBJ2-1, with 8 positions matching TRBD2. This CDR3 region has 17 residues. CDR1 is SGHTS, CDR2 YDEGEE, per germline. Trimming took 0 bases from V and 3 from J; bases not matched to a gene: 8. CDR3 region: CASSLGPVAGSYNEQFF. The DNA for the CDR3 is TGTGCCAGCAGCTTGGGCCCAGTAGCGGGGAGCTACAATGAGCAGTTCTTC.

The rearrangement links TRBV27 to TRBJ2-1, with D tentatively TRBD2 (7 bases). In germline, CDR1 is MNHEY, CDR2 SMNVEV (reference sequence). V shed 3 bases and J shed 5 bases, with 17 bases lying between them. CDR3 length: 16 residues. Here the CDR3 reads CASSLGGPGLNNEQFF. CDR3 in DNA: TGTGCCAGCAGTTTGGGGGGGCCGGGACTGAACAATGAGCAGTTCTTC.

The rearrangement uses TRBV11-2 and TRBJ2-3, with 9 positions matching TRBD1. CDR3 length: 17 residues. Germline lookup yields CDR1 SGHAT and CDR2 FQNNGV. The J segment lost 2 bases and the V segment lost 3 bases, leaving 9 bases of the junction unmatched. The CDR3 nucleotides read TGTGCCAGCAGCTTCTTAGCCGGGACAGGGAACACAGATACGCAGTATTTT. It specifies CASSFLAGTGNTDTQYF.

The CDR3: CASSLGFGNTDTQYF. In DNA, the CDR3 is TGTGCCAGCAGCTTAGGGTTCGGGAACACAGATACGCAGTATTTT. The genes are TRBV7-9 and TRBJ2-3, with a tentative D call TRBD2 (5 bases). V was cut by 1 base and J by 2 bases, with 10 bases left in between. The CDR3 loop spans 15 amino acids. Per germline, CDR1 SEHNR and CDR2 FQNEAQ (reference sequence).

V usage is TRBV4-1 and J usage is TRBJ1-4; TRBD1 agrees at 9 bases. CDR3 size: 16 residues. In germline, CDR1 is MGHRA, CDR2 YSYEKL. V dropped 1 base and J dropped 8; count of bases not matched to a gene: 8. The CDR3 here is CASSQGPQTGGEKLFF. DNA for the CDR3: TGCGCCAGCAGCCAAGGACCCCAGACAGGGGGAGAAAAACTGTTTTTT.

This sequence joins TRBV4-3 and TRBJ2-3; 14 nucleotides align to TRBD2. The CDR3 runs to 18 residues. The ends lost 1 base at V and 4 bases at J; junction bases unmatched: 7. CDR1 and CDR2 (germline): LGHNA, YSLEER. For the CDR3, the DNA is TGCGCCAGCAGCCAAGCGACTAGCGGGGGGGCCCGTCCAGATACGCAGTATTTT. Translated: CASSQATSGGARPDTQYF.

The CDR3 here is CASSLISGNTEAFF. DNA of the CDR3: TGTGCCAGCAGCTTAATATCGGGGAACACTGAAGCTTTCTTT. The rearrangement links TRBV7-9 to TRBJ1-1; D gene unclear. Germline V gene lookup returns CDR1 SEHNR and CDR2 FQNEAQ (reference sequence). CDR3 size: 14 residues. V lost 2 bases and J 1 base, leaving 8 bases between the germline ends.

The genes are TRBV5-8 and TRBJ2-1; 15 bases are a match to TRBD2. This CDR3 is 20 amino acids long. After removal of 0 bases from V and 3 bases from J, the junction contained 10 bases not matched to a gene. CDR1 is SGHTS and CDR2 is YDEGEE in the germline V gene. CDR3 amino acids: CASSLALWTSGGDHYNEQFF. The CDR3 DNA follows: TGTGCCAGCAGCTTGGCCTTATGGACTAGCGGGGGGGACCACTACAATGAGCAGTTCTTC.

This rearrangement joins TRBV7-8 to TRBJ1-2; D is possibly TRBD1 (5 bases). The CDR3 sequence is 11 residues long. The germline gives CDR1 SGHVS, CDR2 FQNEAQ. Trimming took off 4 bases at V and 10 bases at J, with 10 bases between the two ends. For the CDR3, the DNA is TGTGCCAGCAGCTCCGGACATGACTACACCTTC. Protein product: CASSSGHDYTF.

The chain joins TRBV5-1 to TRBJ2-3, with D possibly matching TRBD1 (7 bases). This CDR3 has 16 amino acids. CDR1 is SGHRS and CDR2 is YFSETQ in the germline V gene. V was pared by 3 bases and J by 3 bases, with 17 bases between. The CDR3 DNA reads as TGCGCCAGCAGCTCACAACAGGGGAGGCGGACAGATACGCAGTATTTT. Its translation is CASSSQQGRRTDTQYF.

This clone has just one count. An end of the junction differs from the germline gene, which may be a read error. The chain is built from TRBV7-9 and TRBJ1-2; D not resolved. Germline-derived CDR1 and CDR2 are SEHNR and FQNEAQ (reference sequence). This CDR3 is 13 amino acids long. The CDR3 is CSSSLRGAEGYTF. The DNA for the CDR3 is TGTTCCAGCAGCTTAAGAGGAGCGGAGGGCTACACCTTC.

Written as DNA, the CDR3 is TGTGCCAGCAGCTTCGGGGGGACGAACACCGGGGAGCTGTTTTTT. Its translation is CASSFGGTNTGELFF. This chain links TRBV11-3 with TRBJ2-2, with 7 bases matching TRBD2. With V trimmed by 3 bases and J by 0 bases, 1 base remained unmatched. Germline assignment: CDR1 SGHNT and CDR2 YENEEA. The CDR3 is 15 amino acids.

This chain uses TRBV6-6 with TRBJ2-2; 7 positions match TRBD2. This CDR3 contains 14 residues. Germline lookup yields CDR1 MNHNY and CDR2 SVGAGI (reference sequence). J was trimmed by 7 bases and V by 6 bases; bases with no gene match: 8. The CDR3 DNA reads as TGTGCCAGCAGCTCAGCGGGGTGGGGCGGGGAGCTGTTTTTT. Its translation is CASSSAGWGGELFF.

CDR3 amino acids: CASSSQWGARGRQETQYF. The CDR3 nucleotides are TGTGCCAGCAGCTCCCAGTGGGGGGCCAGGGGGCGTCAAGAGACCCAGTACTTC. The chain combines TRBV11-1 with TRBJ2-5, with 8 bases aligning to TRBD1. The CDR3 sequence is 18 residues long. Unmatched junction bases numbered 15, after V lost 4 bases and J lost 2 bases. The germline V gene has CDR1 SGHAT and CDR2 FQDESV (reference sequence). The full variable domain, rest sourced from reference TRBV11-1 and TRBJ2-5, is EAEVAQSPRYKITEKSQAVAFWCDPISGHATLYWYRQILGQGPELLVQFQDESVVDDSQLPKDRFSAERLKGVDSTLKIQPAELGDSAMYLCASSSQWGARGRQETQYFGPGTRLLVL.

The chain couples TRBV5-1 to TRBJ2-5; D perhaps matches TRBD2 (5 bases). Germline V gives CDR1 SGHRS, CDR2 YFSETQ. The V end was cut by 4 bases, the J end by 4 bases, with 17 bases between. This CDR3 is built from 15 residues. CDR3 protein: CASSHGKGPLETQYF. The CDR3 DNA is TGCGCCAGCAGCCACGGGAAGGGCCCGTTAGAGACCCAGTACTTC.

The rearrangement links TRBV30 to TRBJ2-7; 9 nucleotides line up with TRBD2. The length of the CDR3 is 12 residues. CDR1 is GTSNPN, CDR2 SVGIG, per germline (reference sequence). Losses at the gene ends were 8 bases for V and 5 bases for J; bases not matched to a gene: 7. CDR3 nucleotide sequence: TGTGCCCTTGCGGGGGGGCGGCACGAGCAGTACTTC. Amino acid sequence: CALAGGRHEQYF.

V gene TRBV6-1 combines with J gene TRBJ1-6; 8 nucleotides agree with TRBD1. V lost 6 bases, J lost 7 bases, and 5 bases stayed unmatched. Germline V gives CDR1 MNHNS, CDR2 SASEGT. This CDR3 spans 14 amino acids. CDR3 nucleotide sequence: TGTGCCAGCAGCGGACAGGGACAAAATTCACCCCTCCACTTT. It is translated as CASSGQGQNSPLHF.

CDR3 region: CASSSDSGNTIYF. The CDR3 coding sequence is TGCGCCAGCAGCAGCGACTCTGGAAACACCATATATTTT. This sequence joins TRBV5-1 and TRBJ1-3, with no clear D. Germline CDR1 and CDR2: SGHRS and YFSETQ. The CDR3 has 13 amino acids. The V gene lost 4 bases and the J gene lost 0 bases, with 5 bases spanning the gap.

In its sample, this clone was seen once. V gene TRBV15 combines with J gene TRBJ1-5; D might be TRBD1 (5 bases). CDR1 and CDR2 from the germline V gene are LNHNV and YYDKDF (reference sequence). The CDR3 extends over 15 amino acids. V was pared by 8 bases and J by 0 bases, with 14 bases between. The CDR3 spells CATWAGINSNQPQHF. The DNA for the CDR3 is TGTGCCACCTGGGCAGGGATTAATAGCAATCAGCCCCAGCATTTT.

The chain is built from TRBV5-8 and TRBJ2-1, with 13 bases lining up with TRBD2. Germline assignment: CDR1 SGHTS and CDR2 YDEGEE. V shed 4 bases and J 4 bases; nucleotides not matched to a gene: 2. The CDR3 covers 15 residues. CDR3 sequence reads: CASSEGLAGYNEQFF. The CDR3 DNA reads as TGTGCCAGCAGCGAGGGACTAGCGGGATACAATGAGCAGTTCTTC.

V usage is TRBV25-1 and J usage is TRBJ2-3; TRBD1 aligns across 8 bases. Trimming removed 8 bases from V and 4 bases from J; junction bases left unmatched: 8. This CDR3 has 14 residues. From germline, CDR1 is MGHDK and CDR2 SYGVNS. The CDR3 DNA sequence: TGTGCCAGCGACCCAGCGACAGGGGCAGATACGCAGTATTTT. It specifies CASDPATGADTQYF.

The chain links TRBV4-3 to TRBJ2-1; 8 positions agree with TRBD1. V shed 0 bases and J 8 bases; nucleotides not matched to a gene: 9. The CDR3 covers 16 residues. The germline gives CDR1 LGHNA, CDR2 YSLEER. The CDR3 is CASSQDHETGVDEQFF. The CDR3 nucleotides are TGCGCCAGCAGCCAAGATCATGAGACAGGGGTGGATGAGCAGTTCTTC.

This clone was recorded only once. The V gene is TRBV6-5, the J gene TRBJ2-1, with 12 bases lining up with TRBD2. The trim removed 6 bases at V and 8 bases at J, leaving 8 bases unmatched. Germline V CDR1 and CDR2: MNHEY, SVGAGI. The CDR3 consists of 15 residues. CDR3 sequence: CASRDLAGGPYEQFF. In DNA, the CDR3 is TGTGCCAGCAGAGACCTAGCGGGAGGGCCATATGAGCAGTTCTTC.